One and the same sample provided the 20 T cell receptor beta chains below, sequenced in a study of blood T cells in healthy people across ages. Together with a sample-barcoded 5' primer, a J-beta primer mix was included in a second PCR lasting about 6 to 11 cycles. TCRdb itself ran the 5' RACE reads through MiXCR, one entry per CDR3 protein. The sample includes more than 1 million distinct CDR3 sequences, over 35% of them seen just once. The specimen was blood. The receptor set was obtained from a woman aged 55-70 years in good health.

This chain links TRBV7-8 with TRBJ2-3, with D possibly being TRBD2 (6 bases). The V end lost 5 bases, the J end lost 7 bases, and 13 bases lay between the germline ends. The CDR3 spans 13 residues. The V gene's germline CDR1 is SGHVS and CDR2 FQNEAQ. The CDR3 spells CASSLGRRNTQYF. DNA of the CDR3: TGTGCCAGCAGCCTCGGGAGAAGGAATACGCAGTATTTT.

The chain employs TRBV27 and TRBJ1-2; 8 positions match TRBD1. The CDR3 length is 16 residues. Germline-derived CDR1 and CDR2 are MNHEY and SMNVEV (reference sequence). Unmatched junction bases numbered 12, after V lost 3 bases and J lost 6 bases. The CDR3 DNA is TGTGCCAGCAGTTTGGCCCTCGGACAGGGTAGGGATGGCTACACCTTC. The encoded protein is CASSLALGQGRDGYTF.

The rearrangement uses TRBV6-1 and TRBJ2-3; 10 nucleotides align to TRBD2. The CDR3 loop spans 14 amino acids. The junction had 1 base not matched to a gene; V was cut back by 3 bases and J by 4 bases. Germline V gene lookup returns CDR1 MNHNS and CDR2 SASEGT. CDR3 protein: CASSEGLASDTQYF. The CDR3 coding sequence is TGTGCCAGCAGTGAGGGACTAGCGTCAGATACGCAGTATTTT.

This chain connects TRBV9 to TRBJ2-2; 7 bases match TRBD1. V lost 0 bases and J lost 3; bases outside the gene matches: 5. Per germline, CDR1 SGDLS and CDR2 YYNGEE. The length of the CDR3 is 16 residues. Here the CDR3 DNA reads TGTGCCAGCAGCGTAGCTGGTACAGGGGACACCGGGGAGCTGTTTTTT. Translated, it gives CASSVAGTGDTGELFF. The full variable domain, with the rest looked up from reference TRBV9 and TRBJ2-2, is DSGVTQTPKHLITATGQRVTLRCSPRSGDLSVYWYQQSLDQGLQFLIQYYNGEERAKGNILERFSAQQFPDLHSELNLSSLELGDSALYFCASSVAGTGDTGELFFGEGSRLTVL.

This clonotype was detected a few times. The V call is TRBV7-2, the J call TRBJ2-1; TRBD2 might be the D (7 bases). Germline CDR1 SGHTA, CDR2 FQGNSA. CDR3 length: 15 residues. V dropped 7 bases and J dropped 4 bases, with 17 bases sitting between them. CDR3 in DNA: TGTGCCAGCACCCCGGGGGCCGGGGGGTACAATGAGCAGTTCTTC. Amino acid sequence: CASTPGAGGYNEQFF.

This clonotype was seen a few times. The J gene is TRBJ1-1, the V gene TRBV10-2; 10 nucleotides match TRBD1. Germline assignment: CDR1 WSHSY and CDR2 SAAADI. V dropped 4 bases and J dropped 1; count of bases not matched to a gene: 6. This CDR3 comprises 16 residues. CDR3 coding DNA: TGCGCCAGCAGTGCGACAGGGGGCTTTGGGAACACTGAAGCTTTCTTT. Translation: CASSATGGFGNTEAFF.

The V call is TRBV7-9, the J call TRBJ2-1, with D possibly being TRBD1 or TRBD2 (7 bases each). The CDR3 runs to 12 residues. V lost 7 bases and J lost 14, with 18 bases in between. Germline V CDR1 and CDR2: SEHNR, FQNEAQ (reference sequence). The CDR3 region is CASTPRGRGKFF. For the CDR3, the DNA is TGTGCCAGCACCCCCAGGGGGAGGGGTAAGTTCTTC.

This clonotype was recorded a few times. The chain joins TRBV29-1 to TRBJ2-3; no clear D gene. CDR1 and CDR2 from the germline V gene are SQVTM and ANQGSEA. Trimming removed 3 bases at V and 2 bases at J, with 9 bases between. This CDR3 spans 13 amino acids. The CDR3 DNA reads as TGCAGCGTTGAGGGCAGAGCCACAGATACGCAGTATTTT. Translating gives CSVEGRATDTQYF.

The CDR3 sequence is CASSPWTEGYTF. CDR3 DNA: TGTGCCAGCAGCCCATGGACGGAAGGCTACACCTTC. The chain combines TRBV7-9 with TRBJ1-2; unclear D gene. The CDR3 contains 12 residues. Germline CDR1 and CDR2: SEHNR and FQNEAQ (reference sequence). Trimming removed 5 bases from V and 8 bases from J, with 12 bases in between.

This clonotype came up a few times. The V call is TRBV9, the J call TRBJ2-1, with 8 bases aligning to TRBD1. Germline CDR1 and CDR2: SGDLS and YYNGEE. J lost 6 bases, V lost 4 bases, and 6 bases had no gene match. CDR3 size: 14 residues. CDR3 loop: CASSPGGWRNEQFF. CDR3 DNA sequence: TGTGCCAGCAGCCCAGGGGGCTGGCGCAATGAGCAGTTCTTC.

This clonotype was found many times. The chain joins TRBV2 to TRBJ2-5; TRBD2 matches at 9 bases. Losses at the gene ends were 11 bases for V and 2 bases for J; bases not matched to a gene: 6. The CDR3 totals 13 residues. Germline CDR1 and CDR2: SNHLY and FYNNEI. CDR3 coding DNA: TGTGCCTCCTTAGCGGGGGCACAAGAGACCCAGTACTTC. This codes for CASLAGAQETQYF.

The chain carries TRBV27 and TRBJ2-2; D gene unclear. Between the trimmed V and J ends, which lost 0 bases and 6 bases, there was a span of 11 bases. The CDR3 extends over 15 amino acids. Germline values: CDR1 MNHEY, CDR2 SMNVEV (reference sequence). The CDR3 coding sequence is TGTGCCAGCAGTTTATCGAGAGGTAACGCCGGGGAGCTGTTTTTT. Protein: CASSLSRGNAGELFF.

The chain uses TRBV7-6 and TRBJ1-4, with 7 positions matching TRBD1. The CDR3 loop spans 15 amino acids. V dropped 1 base and J dropped 5; count of bases not matched to a gene: 4. Looked up from germline, CDR1 is SGHVS and CDR2 is FNYEAQ. CDR3 bases: TGTGCCAGCAGCTTAGACGGGACAGAGAATGAAAAACTGTTTTTT. Translated, it gives CASSLDGTENEKLFF.

This clonotype has only one observation. This rearrangement joins TRBV10-3 to TRBJ1-2; perhaps TRBD1 as D (5 bases). V lost 0 bases to trimming and J lost 8 bases, with 16 bases between them. Germline loops: CDR1 ENHRY, CDR2 SYGVKD. The CDR3 has 15 residues. CDR3 residues: CAISESPGQYEGYTF. CDR3 bases: TGTGCCATCAGTGAGTCGCCAGGGCAGTACGAAGGCTACACCTTC.

The chain links TRBV3-1 to TRBJ1-2; the match to TRBD1 covers 8 bases. The V segment lost 0 bases and the J segment 7 bases; nucleotides outside the gene matches: 4. From germline, CDR1 is LGHDT and CDR2 YNNKEL (reference sequence). This CDR3 comprises 14 residues. The CDR3 reads CASSQDQGAAGYTF. DNA for the CDR3: TGTGCCAGCAGCCAAGATCAGGGGGCGGCTGGCTACACCTTC.

This clonotype was counted a few times. The gene calls are TRBV4-1 and TRBJ1-2; D is perhaps TRBD1 (6 bases). This CDR3 comprises 14 residues. CDR1 and CDR2 from the germline V gene are MGHRA and YSYEKL. V shed 3 bases and J shed 4 bases, with 12 bases lying between them. The CDR3 DNA reads TGCGCCAGCAGCCAGGGAGGGGGTATCTATGGCTACACCTTC. It is translated as CASSQGGGIYGYTF.

This clonotype showed up just a few times. The rearrangement uses TRBV5-1 and TRBJ2-3; a weak D match, TRBD1 (5 bases). CDR3 size: 15 residues. CDR1 is SGHRS, CDR2 YFSETQ, per germline. Trimming shortened V by 0 bases and J by 2 bases, and 10 bases separated the two germline ends. The DNA for the CDR3 is TGCGCCAGCAGCTTGGGTGGGGCTATCACAGATACGCAGTATTTT. Its translation: CASSLGGAITDTQYF.

The chain combines TRBV30 with TRBJ1-1, with 10 positions matching TRBD1. The CDR3 consists of 13 residues. The ends lost 3 bases at V and 10 bases at J; junction bases unmatched: 8. Germline V gives CDR1 GTSNPN, CDR2 SVGIG (reference sequence). DNA of the CDR3: TGTGCCTGGAGGCTGGGAGGACAGGGGGGAGCTTTCTTT. This sequence encodes CAWRLGGQGGAFF. The entire variable domain, with the rest obtained from reference TRBV30 and TRBJ1-1, is as follows: SQTIHQWPATLVQPVGSPLSLECTVEGTSNPNLYWYRQAAGRGLQLLFYSVGIGQISSEVPQNLSASRPQDRQFILSSKKLLLSDSGFYLCAWRLGGQGGAFFGQGTRLTVV.

The chain couples TRBV7-8 to TRBJ2-5, with 9 positions matching TRBD1. The trim removed 1 base at V and 3 bases at J, leaving 9 bases unmatched. Germline-derived CDR1 and CDR2 are SGHVS and FQNEAQ. The CDR3 has 17 residues. Written as DNA, the CDR3 is TGTGCCAGCAGCTTAGGGGACAGGGCTTTAAGGAAAGAGACCCAGTACTTC. It yields the protein CASSLGDRALRKETQYF.

A few counts support this clonotype. The chain employs TRBV2 and TRBJ2-6; D call uncertain. The germline V gene has CDR1 SNHLY and CDR2 FYNNEI. Trimming cost V 2 bases and J 1 base, with 6 bases left between them. The CDR3 sequence is 15 residues long. The CDR3 sequence: CASSELGSGANVLTF. Written as DNA, the CDR3 is TGTGCCAGCAGTGAACTAGGGTCTGGGGCCAACGTCCTGACTTTC.